Listed below are T cell receptor beta chains from one sample, sequenced in a study of glioma-infiltrating T cells. TCRdb fed the multiplex PCR reads into MiXCR, producing one record per CDR3 protein. Of more than 100,000 distinct CDR3 sequences in the sample, 29% were seen once. The source material was glioma tissue, nonneoplastic brain tissue, or PBMCs (not recorded which). These receptors originate from a human donor with low-grade glioma or glioblastoma, undergoing nonglioma brain surgery, or in good health (not recorded which). The CDR3 runs from the conserved cysteine through the conserved F or W. The D gene is left open where the match is weak. Only part of the rows carry a size: once, few, many, or a class if the clone is expanded.

TRBJ1-1,-,-,TRBV5-1,TGCGCCAGCAGCTGCACAGGGCAGGGATCGGGAACTGAAGCTTTCTTT,CASSCTGQGSGTEAFF
TRBJ2-7,few,-,TRBV18,TGTGCCAGCTCACGCCGCGGAGACGAGCAGTACTTC,CASSRRGDEQYF
TRBJ1-6,few,TRBD1,TRBV3-1,TGTGCCAGCAGCCACGACAGGGTCCTGGGACTTTATAATTCACCCCTCCACTTT,CASSHDRVLGLYNSPLHF
TRBJ1-2,few,TRBD1,TRBV28,TGTGCCAGCAGCCGCGGAGACAGGGCCTATGGCTACACCTTC,CASSRGDRAYGYTF
TRBJ2-5,few,-,TRBV12-3/TRBV12-4,TGTGCCAGTTCGGAGGTCCTTGAGACCCAGTACTTC,CASSEVLETQYF
TRBJ2-3,many,-,TRBV28,TGTGCCAGTTTAGAGTGGGGGAGCACAGATACGCAGTATTTT,CASLEWGSTDTQYF
TRBJ2-1,-,TRBD1,TRBV14,TGTGCCAGCAGCCAACTGGGACAGAGAGAGGACCTTAATGAGCAGTTCTTC,CASSQLGQREDLNEQFF
TRBJ1-1,many,TRBD1,TRBV7-2,TGTGCCAGCAGCTTAGCTCTAGGGGGCAGAGCTTTCTTT,CASSLALGGRAFF
TRBJ1-1,many,-,TRBV3-1,TGTGCCAGCAGCCAAGTGACACCCAACACTGAAGCTTTCTTT,CASSQVTPNTEAFF
TRBJ1-1,many,TRBD1,TRBV19,TGTGCCAGTACCACCGGGACAGTGAACACTGAAGCTTTCTTT,CASTTGTVNTEAFF
TRBJ1-2,few,-,TRBV2,TGTGCCAGCAGTGAAGCGTCGGCTAACTATGGCTACACCTTC,CASSEASANYGYTF
TRBJ2-3,many,-,TRBV12-3/TRBV12-4,TGTGCCAGCAGTCCTGGACCATTTACGCAGTATTTT,CASSPGPFTQYF
TRBJ2-5,-,TRBD1,TRBV6-6,TGTGCCACGCACCCCAGGGGGCAGCAAGAGACCAAGTACTTC,CATHPRGQQETKYF
TRBJ2-1,few,TRBD1,TRBV29-1,TGCAGCGATTCGGGACAGGGAGGCGATGAGCAGTTCTTC,CSDSGQGGDEQFF
TRBJ2-2,few,-,TRBV7-6,TGTGCCAGCAGCAACACAGGTCCCGGGGAGCTGTTTTTT,CASSNTGPGELFF
TRBJ1-1,many,-,TRBV2,TGTGCCAGCACAAGGGAGGGAGTGAACACTGAAGCTTTCTTT,CASTREGVNTEAFF
TRBJ1-1,many,-,TRBV27,TGTGCCAGCAGTTTATTTATGAACACTGAAGCTTTCTTT,CASSLFMNTEAFF